This T cell receptor beta chain originates from a study of post-analysis software for immune sequencing data. Study results and limitations: The study found TRBV5-6, TRBV5-1 and TRBV20-1 among about five TRBV segments more frequent in patients than controls. People with multiple sclerosis had a significantly lower normalized Chao1 diversity than controls did.

Researchers reported that TCR beta cDNA libraries carried unique molecular identifiers. Input amounts of roughly 0.85 to 11 million T cells were used. These gave roughly 0.5 million cDNA molecules, so each molecule approximated one T cell. TCRdb recomputed calls from the PCR reads with MiXCR, one row per CDR3 protein. The table has about 560,000 distinct CDR3 sequences, 40% to 50% seen once. Regarding this clonotype: Antigen: not known.

The CDR3 extends over 13 amino acids. Germline CDR1 reads LGHNA; CDR2 reads YNFKEQ. The V end was cut by 0 bases, the J end by 2 bases, with 5 bases between. This chain connects TRBV4-2 to TRBJ2-7; D not resolved. The TCR comes from a girl aged 10-17 years with multiple sclerosis. Source material: blood. The DNA for the CDR3 is TGTGCCAGCAGCCAAGAACCGACCTACGAGCAGTACTTC. It codes for CASSQEPTYEQYF.